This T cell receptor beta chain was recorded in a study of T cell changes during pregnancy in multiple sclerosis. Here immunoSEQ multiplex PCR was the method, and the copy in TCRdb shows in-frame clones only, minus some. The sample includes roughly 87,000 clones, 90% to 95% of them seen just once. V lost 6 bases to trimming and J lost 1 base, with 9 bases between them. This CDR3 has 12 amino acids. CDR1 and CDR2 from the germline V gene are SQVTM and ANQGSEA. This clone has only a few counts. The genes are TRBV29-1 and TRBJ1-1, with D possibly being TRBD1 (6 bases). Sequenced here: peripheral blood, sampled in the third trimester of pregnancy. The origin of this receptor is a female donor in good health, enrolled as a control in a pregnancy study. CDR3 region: CSVGQWNTEAFF. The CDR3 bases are TGCAGCGTCGGACAGTGGAACACTGAAGCTTTCTTT.